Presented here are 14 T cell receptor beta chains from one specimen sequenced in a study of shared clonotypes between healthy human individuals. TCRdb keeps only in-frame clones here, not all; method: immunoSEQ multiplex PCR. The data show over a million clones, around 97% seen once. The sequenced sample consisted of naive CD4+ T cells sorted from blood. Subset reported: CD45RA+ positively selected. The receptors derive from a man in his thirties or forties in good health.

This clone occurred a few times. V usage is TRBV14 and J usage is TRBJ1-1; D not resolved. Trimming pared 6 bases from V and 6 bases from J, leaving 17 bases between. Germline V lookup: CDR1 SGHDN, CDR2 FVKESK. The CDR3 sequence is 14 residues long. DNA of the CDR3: TGTGCCAGCAGTAAGTCAGAGAGAGCCCCTGAAGCTTTCTTT. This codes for CASSKSERAPEAFF. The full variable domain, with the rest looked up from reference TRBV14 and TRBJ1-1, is EAGVTQFPSHSVIEKGQTVTLRCDPISGHDNLYWYRRVMGKEIKFLLHFVKESKQDESGMPNNRFLAERTGGTYSTLKVQPAELEDSGVYFCASSKSERAPEAFFGQGTRLTVV.

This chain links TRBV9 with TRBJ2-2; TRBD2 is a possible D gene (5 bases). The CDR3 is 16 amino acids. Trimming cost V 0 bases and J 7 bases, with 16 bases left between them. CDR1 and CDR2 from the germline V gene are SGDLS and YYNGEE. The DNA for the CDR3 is TGTGCCAGCAGCGTAGCGCGCCCGTACGAGGGCGGGGAGCTGTTTTTT. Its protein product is CASSVARPYEGGELFF.

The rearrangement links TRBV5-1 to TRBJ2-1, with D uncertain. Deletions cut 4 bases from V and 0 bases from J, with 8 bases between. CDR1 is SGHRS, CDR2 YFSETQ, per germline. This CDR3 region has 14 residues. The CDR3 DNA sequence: TGCGCCAGCAGCGGGGTAGCCTCCTACAATGAGCAGTTCTTC. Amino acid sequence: CASSGVASYNEQFF.

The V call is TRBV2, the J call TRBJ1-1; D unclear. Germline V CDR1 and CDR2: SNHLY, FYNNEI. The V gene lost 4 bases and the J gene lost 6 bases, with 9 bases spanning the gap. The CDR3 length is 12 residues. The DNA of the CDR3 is TGTGCCAGCAGTGCTTTTTACCCTGAAGCTTTCTTT. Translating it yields CASSAFYPEAFF.

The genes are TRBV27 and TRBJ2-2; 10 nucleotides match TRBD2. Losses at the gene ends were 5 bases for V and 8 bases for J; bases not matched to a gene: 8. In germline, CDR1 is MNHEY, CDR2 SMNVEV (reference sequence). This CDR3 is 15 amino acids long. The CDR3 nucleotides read TGTGCCAGCAGTCAAACTAGCGGGGTAGGAGGGGAGCTGTTTTTT. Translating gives CASSQTSGVGGELFF.

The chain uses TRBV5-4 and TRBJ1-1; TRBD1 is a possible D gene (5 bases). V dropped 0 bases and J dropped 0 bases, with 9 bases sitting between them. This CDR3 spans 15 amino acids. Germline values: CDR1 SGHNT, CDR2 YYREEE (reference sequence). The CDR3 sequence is CASSLGTRLNTEAFF. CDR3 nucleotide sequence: TGTGCCAGCAGCTTGGGGACAAGACTGAACACTGAAGCTTTCTTT.

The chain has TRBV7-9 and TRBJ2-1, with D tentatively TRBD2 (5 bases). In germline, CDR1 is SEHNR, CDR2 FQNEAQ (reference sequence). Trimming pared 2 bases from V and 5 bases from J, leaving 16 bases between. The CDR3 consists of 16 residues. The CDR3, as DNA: TGTGCCAGCAGCTTATTTGGGAAGAGGACTCACAATGAGCAGTTCTTC. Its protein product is CASSLFGKRTHNEQFF.

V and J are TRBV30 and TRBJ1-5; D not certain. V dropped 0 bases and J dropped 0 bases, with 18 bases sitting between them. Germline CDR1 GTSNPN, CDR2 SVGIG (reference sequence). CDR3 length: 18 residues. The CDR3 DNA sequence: TGTGCCTGGAGTGTACGTGTGGGCGCGGTTGATAGCAATCAGCCCCAGCATTTT. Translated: CAWSVRVGAVDSNQPQHF. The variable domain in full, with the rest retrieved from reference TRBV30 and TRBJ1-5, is SQTIHQWPATLVQPVGSPLSLECTVEGTSNPNLYWYRQAAGRGLQLLFYSVGIGQISSEVPQNLSASRPQDRQFILSSKKLLLSDSGFYLCAWSVRVGAVDSNQPQHFGDGTRLSIL.

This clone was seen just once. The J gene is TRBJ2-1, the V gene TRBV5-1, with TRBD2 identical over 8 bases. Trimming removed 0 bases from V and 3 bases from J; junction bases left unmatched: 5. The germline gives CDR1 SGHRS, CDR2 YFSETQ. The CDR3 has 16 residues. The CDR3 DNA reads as TGCGCCAGCAGCTTGGCCCTAGCGGGCTTCTACAATGAGCAGTTCTTC. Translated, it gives CASSLALAGFYNEQFF.

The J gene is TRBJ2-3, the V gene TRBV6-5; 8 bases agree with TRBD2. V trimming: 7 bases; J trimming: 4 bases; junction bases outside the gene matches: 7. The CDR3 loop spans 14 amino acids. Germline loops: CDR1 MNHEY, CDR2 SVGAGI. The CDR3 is CASTGRARPDTQYF. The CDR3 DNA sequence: TGTGCCAGCACCGGGAGGGCCCGCCCAGATACGCAGTATTTT.

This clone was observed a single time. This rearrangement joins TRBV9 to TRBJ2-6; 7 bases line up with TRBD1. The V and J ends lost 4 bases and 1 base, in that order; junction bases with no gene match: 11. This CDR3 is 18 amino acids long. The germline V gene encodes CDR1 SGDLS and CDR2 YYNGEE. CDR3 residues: CASSLEGARASGANVLTF. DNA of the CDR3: TGTGCCAGCAGCCTAGAGGGGGCGCGGGCTTCTGGGGCCAACGTCCTGACTTTC.

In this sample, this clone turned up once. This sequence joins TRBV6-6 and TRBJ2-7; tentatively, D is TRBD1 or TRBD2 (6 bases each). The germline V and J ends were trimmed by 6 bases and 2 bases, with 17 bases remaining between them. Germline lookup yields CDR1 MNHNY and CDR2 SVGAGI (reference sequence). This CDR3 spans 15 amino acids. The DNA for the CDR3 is TGTGCCAGCAGCCGGGGGCAGGGGCCTACCTACGAGCAGTACTTC. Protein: CASSRGQGPTYEQYF.

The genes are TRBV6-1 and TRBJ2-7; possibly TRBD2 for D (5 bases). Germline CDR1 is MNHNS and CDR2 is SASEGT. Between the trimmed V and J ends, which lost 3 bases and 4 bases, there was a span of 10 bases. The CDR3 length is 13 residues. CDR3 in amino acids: CASSDGVRYEQYF. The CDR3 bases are TGTGCCAGCAGTGACGGGGTTAGGTACGAGCAGTACTTC.

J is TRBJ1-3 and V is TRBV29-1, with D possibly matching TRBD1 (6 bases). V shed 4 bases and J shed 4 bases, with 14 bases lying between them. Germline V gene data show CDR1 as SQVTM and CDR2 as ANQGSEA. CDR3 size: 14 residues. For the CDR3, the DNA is TGCAGCGTTGCAAGGGGGGCAGCCGGAAACACCATATATTTT. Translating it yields CSVARGAAGNTIYF.